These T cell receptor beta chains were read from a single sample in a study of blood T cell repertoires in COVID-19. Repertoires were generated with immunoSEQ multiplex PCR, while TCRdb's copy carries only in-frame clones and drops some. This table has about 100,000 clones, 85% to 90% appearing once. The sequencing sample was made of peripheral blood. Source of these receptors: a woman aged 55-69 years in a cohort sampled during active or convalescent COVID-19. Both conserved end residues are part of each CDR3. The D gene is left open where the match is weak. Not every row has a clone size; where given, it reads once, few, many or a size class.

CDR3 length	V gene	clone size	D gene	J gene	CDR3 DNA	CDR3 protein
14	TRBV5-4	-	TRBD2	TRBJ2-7	TGTGCCAGCTCCGGGACTAGCGGAACCTACGAGCAGTACTTC	CASSGTSGTYEQYF
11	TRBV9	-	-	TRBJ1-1	TGTGCCAGCAGCGTATTAGGGGGTGCTTTCTTT	CASSVLGGAFF
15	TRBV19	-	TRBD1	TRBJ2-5	TGTGCCAGTAGTACCGGACAGGGCGCGGGGGAGACCCAGTACTTC	CASSTGQGAGETQYF
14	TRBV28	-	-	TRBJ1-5	TGTGCCATCAGACAGGACTATAGCAATCAGCCCCAGCATTTT	CAIRQDYSNQPQHF
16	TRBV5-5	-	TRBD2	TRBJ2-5	TGTGCCAGCAGCTTGAGTCTAGCGGGAGGAGAAGAGACCCAGTACTTC	CASSLSLAGGEETQYF
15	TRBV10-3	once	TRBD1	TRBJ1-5	TGTGCCATCAGTGGACAGGGGGCGAGCAATCAGCCCCAGCATTTT	CAISGQGASNQPQHF
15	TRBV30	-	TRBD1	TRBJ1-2	TGTGCCTGGAGTCCAGGGGGTCTTGTATCAGGTGGCTACACCTTC	CAWSPGGLVSGGYTF
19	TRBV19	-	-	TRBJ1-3	TGTGCCAGTAGTATAGGTTCTCACAGATTCGGAGGAGCGGCGAACACCATATATTTT	CASSIGSHRFGGAANTIYF
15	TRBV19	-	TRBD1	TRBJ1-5	TGTGCCAGTAGTAATAGACAGGGACAAGAACAGCCCCAGCATTTT	CASSNRQGQEQPQHF
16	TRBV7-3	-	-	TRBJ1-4	TGTGCCAGCAGCCCGGGAGCAGGGAGGGTAGGGGAAAAACTGTTTTTT	CASSPGAGRVGEKLFF
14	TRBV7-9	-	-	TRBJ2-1	TGTGCCAGCAGCCGGACAGCCTCAAACAATGAGCAGTTCTTC	CASSRTASNNEQFF
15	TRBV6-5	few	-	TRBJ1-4	TGTGCCAGCAGCAGGGATACAGCAACTAATGAAAAACTGTTTTTT	CASSRDTATNEKLFF
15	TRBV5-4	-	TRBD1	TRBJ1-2	TGTGCCAGCAGCTCGGGGACAGGAGGAACCTATGGCTACACCTTC	CASSSGTGGTYGYTF
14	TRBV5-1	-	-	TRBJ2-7	TGCGCCAGCAGCTTGGAGGCGGGATCCTACGAGCAGTACTTC	CASSLEAGSYEQYF
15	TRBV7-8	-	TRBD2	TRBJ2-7	TGTGCCAGCAGCCCTGGGGGACTAGCGGGTTACGAGCAGTACTTC	CASSPGGLAGYEQYF
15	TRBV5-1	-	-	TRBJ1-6	TGCGCCAGCAGCTTGGATCAGGGTTCTAATTCACCCCTCCACTTT	CASSLDQGSNSPLHF